This passage covers 3 T cell receptor beta chains from one sample sequenced in a study of blood T cell repertoires in COVID-19. The protocol was immunoSEQ multiplex PCR, while the TCRdb copy is restricted to in-frame clones and leaves out a portion. Altogether a few hundred thousand clones are present, around 84% being singletons, with the ten largest covering less than 20%. Sequencing was done on a sample of peripheral blood. The source of these receptors is an elderly woman with active or convalescent COVID-19.

This clone was recorded once. V and J are TRBV29-1 and TRBJ1-1; TRBD1 agrees at 8 bases. V was clipped by 7 bases and J by 1 base; unmatched bases: 2. CDR1 and CDR2 (germline): SQVTM, ANQGSEA. The CDR3 loop spans 12 amino acids. The CDR3 region has the DNA TGCAGCGCCGGACAGGGGAACACTGAAGCTTTCTTT. Amino acid sequence: CSAGQGNTEAFF.

This clone was seen a few times. The chain has TRBV6-2 or TRBV6-3 and TRBJ1-4; no reliable D call. CDR3 length equals 15 residues. Germline V gives CDR1 MNHEY, CDR2 SVGEGT. Trimming took 5 bases from V and 2 from J, leaving 12 bases between them. CDR3 loop: CASSGLRLTNEKLFF. DNA for the CDR3: TGTGCCAGCAGTGGCCTCAGGTTGACTAATGAAAAACTGTTTTTT.

The genes are TRBV9 and TRBJ2-3; D remains ambiguous. The CDR3 spans 16 residues. Germline CDR1 SGDLS, CDR2 YYNGEE. The V and J ends lost 6 bases and 4 bases respectively, with 21 bases between them. The DNA for the CDR3 is TGTGCCAGCACCCCCCCCCATGCAGGTCCTTCAGATACGCAGTATTTT. Translating gives CASTPPHAGPSDTQYF.